Sequencing of this TCR beta chain was carried out in a study of regulatory T cells in long-lasting Graves disease. Notes on this clonotype: Its antigen remains unidentified.

Study results and limitations: Under persistent disease, TRBV28, TRBJ1-2 and TRBJ2-5 were used preferentially. A reduction in accuracy may have resulted from the small sample size.

Combining iRepertoire HTBI primers with Arm-PCR of CDR3 regions, the authors built TCR beta libraries. TCRdb used MiXCR to reprocess the multiplex PCR reads, holding one entry per CDR3 protein. The repertoire consists of about 470,000 distinct CDR3 sequences, with 20% to 25% occurring once and the leading ten covering approximately 6.4%. Indicated time point: persistent/refractory GD, antithyroid drugs over 5 years with positive TRAb. Preparation of the TCR library used RNA extracted from PBMCs. The ends lost 3 bases at V and 1 base at J; junction bases unmatched: 3. The CDR3 is made up of 14 amino acids. The germline CDR1 and CDR2 sequences are LGHNA and YNFKEQ.

The chain employs TRBV4-2 and TRBJ2-7; TRBD2 matches 7 bases. The specimen was peripheral blood mononuclear cells (PBMCs), collected when the disease was refractory, from a patient treated with antithyroid drugs. The source of this sequence is a female donor with Graves disease. CDR3 loop: CASSQILASYEQYF. The CDR3 bases are TGTGCCAGCAGCCAGATACTAGCGTCCTACGAGCAGTACTTC.